Sequencing of this TCR beta chain was carried out in a study of cytomegalovirus exposure and HLA in healthy donors (dated by TCRdb to about 2017). Background on the whole study: According to a later analysis, one platform produced both the roughly 130 validation repertoires and the 666 repertoires of the first cohort. To predict cytomegalovirus infection status, the study brought together high-throughput TCR immunosequencing, statistical association of individual TCRs with disease status, and machine learning. The study aimed to test whether signatures of past pathogen exposure could be identified by cataloging public T cell receptors. Besides the first cohort of 550 to 750 subjects, a separate validation cohort made up of over 95 different subjects was used. Study-wide conclusions, independent of this receptor: The classifier was reported to diagnose cytomegalovirus status with high specificity and sensitivity in both the original and validation cohorts. A later analysis found that TCRs clustered in the first cohort also tended to co-occur in the 120 validation repertoires, with 90% to 95% of cluster scores above 0. The study gave a list of some 150 TCR beta chains associated with cytomegalovirus. In vitro tests confirmed that a few of the cytomegalovirus-associated TCR beta chains recognize cytomegalovirus antigens. The authors suggested that the approach could potentially be generalized to other disease states and immunological phenotypes. Most TCR sequences were seen in very few donors, while some public TCRs were found in many individuals. A later analysis lacked HLA typing for the validation cohort, so it scored co-occurrence in that cohort across all 130 or so repertoires.

Libraries were prepared through the immunoSEQ multiplex PCR assay. In the authors' own workflow: To diagnose cytomegalovirus status from the catalog of TCR beta chain sequences, a statistical classification framework was built. TCRdb stores this immuneACCESS table with in-frame sequences only. Part of the clones is absent; in the studies checked, under half of the shortfall reflects unresolved V genes, and no reason is known for the rest. The DNA was the basis for D and trimming; V, J and clone size are from that table. The sample records around 170,000 clones, roughly 91% of which are singletons. Just under 3% of the sample goes to the ten largest clones. Donors formed part of the validation cohort, which comprised about 120 subjects and was distinct from the first cohort of some 700 subjects. The sample holds a few counts of this clone. It has no known antigen specificity. Per-nucleotide qualities are absent, and no much larger clonotype sits a single base away.

The receptor was derived from a man aged 18-30 years in good health and CMV-seronegative. Sample: PBMCs.

This receptor carries the CDR3 CASSQGLTGNTEAFF. The bases read TGTGCCAGCTCCCAGGGGTTAACTGGGAACACTGAAGCTTTCTTT. The chain is assembled from TRBV6-6 and TRBJ1-1; TRBD1 might be the D gene, on 6 matching bases. CDR1 and CDR2 are read off the germline V gene (reference sequence) as MNHNY and SVGAGI. Inclusive of the bounding cysteine and phenylalanine, the CDR3 is 15 residues long. Solely the CDR3 DNA is kept, with 45 bases framed from the first base. V is clipped by 8 bases and J by 1 base, and the sequence between their germline boundaries is 17 bases long.